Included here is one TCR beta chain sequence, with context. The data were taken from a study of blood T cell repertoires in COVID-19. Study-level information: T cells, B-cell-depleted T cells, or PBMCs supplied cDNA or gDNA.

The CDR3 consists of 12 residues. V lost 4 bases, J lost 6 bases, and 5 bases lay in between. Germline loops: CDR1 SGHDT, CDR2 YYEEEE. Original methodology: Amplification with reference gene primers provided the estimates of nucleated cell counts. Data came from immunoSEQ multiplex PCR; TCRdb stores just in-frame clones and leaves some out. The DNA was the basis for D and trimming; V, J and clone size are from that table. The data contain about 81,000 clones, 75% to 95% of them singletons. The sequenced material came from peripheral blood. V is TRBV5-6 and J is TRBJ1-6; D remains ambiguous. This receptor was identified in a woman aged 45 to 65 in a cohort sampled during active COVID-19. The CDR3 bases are TGTGCCAGCAGCAAGCGTAATTCACCCCTCCACTTT. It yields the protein CASSKRNSPLHF.